The next 28 T cell receptor delta chains were all read from a single sample in a study of Vδ1+ human thymocytes. Study observations and caveats: In the thymus, TRG and TRD repertoires looked highly polyclonal with Gaussian CDR3 lengths.

Extracted RNA was reverse transcribed into cDNA. Multiplex PCR used pooled V-gene forward primers and a constant-region reverse primer to amplify CDR3s. TCRdb redid the clone calls on the multiplex PCR reads with CATT. Of 80,000 or so delta-chain clones listed, about 38% are singletons. These receptors are not linked to any known antigen. Specimen: Vdelta1+ gamma-delta thymocytes from the thymus. Subset noted: FACS-sorted CD3+ TCRalphabeta- TCRVdelta1+ TCRVdelta2- thymocytes. Receptors were obtained from a boy under two years old who had congenital heart surgery.

V usage is TRDV3 and J usage is TRDJ1; TRDD2 might be the D (5 bases). The CDR3 consists of 16 residues. V lost 4 bases, J lost 0 bases, and 21 bases lay in between. Germline V lookup: CDR1 TVYSNPD, CDR2 GDNSRS (reference sequence). The CDR3 loop reads CASILNDNFHTDKLIF. In nucleotides, the CDR3 is TGTGCCTCTATATTAAATGACAACTTCCACACCGATAAACTCATCTTT.

This clone has a single count. The chain recombines TRDV1 with TRDJ1; TRDD3 agrees at 8 bases. CDR1 and CDR2 from the germline V gene are TSWWSYY and QGS. Trimming cost V 1 base and J 0 bases; bases outside gene matches: 22. CDR3 length: 22 amino acids. The CDR3 loop is CALGEQVHRKGWGIWDTDKLIF. CDR3 coding DNA: TGTGCTCTTGGGGAACAAGTGCATCGAAAGGGTTGGGGGATCTGGGACACCGATAAACTCATCTTT.

The chain carries TRDV1 and TRDJ1, with 11 bases lining up with TRDD3. J gave up 2 bases and V 2 bases, and 7 bases lay outside the gene matches. This CDR3 contains 17 residues. CDR1 is TSWWSYY, CDR2 QGS, per germline. The CDR3 nucleotides read TGTGCTCTTGGGGAATATACCCACTGGGGGATAACCGATAAACTCATCTTT. The encoded protein is CALGEYTHWGITDKLIF.

The chain joins TRDV1 to TRDJ1, with TRDD3 identical over 8 bases. The CDR3 is made up of 20 amino acids. Per the germline V gene, CDR1 is TSWWSYY and CDR2 is QGS. The V gene end was trimmed by 5 bases and the J gene end by 0 bases; junction bases not matched to a gene: 20. The CDR3 sequence: CALGQAFFWGRRAYTDKLIF. CDR3 bases: TGTGCTCTTGGGCAAGCCTTCTTCTGGGGGAGACGGGCGTACACCGATAAACTCATCTTT.

The sample holds many counts of this clone. The sample carries other DNA sequences with the same CDR3. V gene TRDV2 combines with J gene TRDJ1; 10 bases match TRDD3. V was clipped by 3 bases and J by 2 bases; unmatched bases: 17. Germline loops: CDR1 GEAIGNYY, CDR2 EKD. The CDR3 is 19 amino acids. The CDR3 here is CACDPLSRRGLGDTDKLIF. In DNA, the CDR3 is TGTGCCTGTGACCCCCTCTCCCGCCGGGGACTGGGGGATACCGATAAACTCATCTTT.

This clone is classed as medium-sized. The rearrangement uses TRDV2 and TRDJ3; 9 positions match TRDD3. From germline, CDR1 is GEAIGNYY and CDR2 EKD. With V trimmed by 0 bases and J by 2 bases, 7 bases remained unmatched. CDR3 length equals 19 residues. This chain's CDR3 is CACDTAYWGSTWDTRQMFF. The DNA of the CDR3 is TGTGCCTGTGACACCGCGTACTGGGGGAGTACCTGGGACACCCGACAGATGTTTTTC.

The V call is TRDV1, the J call TRDJ1; 7 nucleotides match TRDD3. The CDR3 spans 18 residues. The V gene end was trimmed by 2 bases and the J gene end by 1 base; junction bases not matched to a gene: 13. Germline CDR1 TSWWSYY, CDR2 QGS. CDR3 protein: CALGEYRSTGDVTDKLIF. DNA for the CDR3: TGTGCTCTTGGGGAATACAGAAGTACTGGGGACGTCACCGATAAACTCATCTTT.

The rearrangement uses TRDV1 and TRDJ1; D unresolved. There are 27 residues in the CDR3. Per germline, CDR1 TSWWSYY and CDR2 QGS. V was trimmed by 2 bases and J by 1 base, leaving 47 bases between them. In DNA form, the CDR3 reads TGTGCTCTTGGGGAAAACCGCGTTTTCCGCCCCATACAGCCGCCCCCGTCAGGTTATATTGTCACCGATAAACTCATCTTT. This sequence encodes CALGENRVFRPIQPPPSGYIVTDKLIF.

In its sample, this clone was seen a few times. The chain uses TRDV1 and TRDJ1; 9 bases line up with TRDD3. With 5 bases clipped from V and 0 bases from J, the junction kept 13 bases outside the gene matches. CDR3 size: 18 residues. Germline V CDR1 and CDR2: TSWWSYY, QGS. CDR3 sequence: CALGIPLWGIRDTDKLIF. The CDR3 DNA reads TGTGCTCTTGGGATACCGTTATGGGGGATAAGAGACACCGATAAACTCATCTTT.

The V and J genes are TRDV2 and TRDJ1; 12 positions agree with TRDD3. Germline values: CDR1 GEAIGNYY, CDR2 EKD. CDR3 length: 17 residues. The J segment lost 1 base and the V segment lost 8 bases, leaving 13 bases of the junction unmatched. In DNA form, the CDR3 reads TGTGCCTCTCGGGACTGGGGGATACTAGGGGCCACCGATAAACTCATCTTT. Translated: CASRDWGILGATDKLIF.

There are a few counts of this clone. The chain has TRDV1 and TRDJ1, with TRDD2 identical over 7 bases. V lost 3 bases, J lost 3 bases, and 19 bases stayed unmatched. The CDR3 sequence is 19 residues long. From germline, CDR1 is TSWWSYY and CDR2 QGS. The CDR3 spells CALGDHFLPGDRGADKLIF. The CDR3, as DNA: TGTGCTCTTGGGGACCATTTCCTACCCGGGGACAGGGGGGCCGATAAACTCATCTTT.

V usage is TRDV1 and J usage is TRDJ1; TRDD3 aligns across 13 bases. The CDR3 runs 21 residues. The germline gives CDR1 TSWWSYY, CDR2 QGS. V was pared by 7 bases and J by 1 base, with 21 bases of the junction left unmatched. The CDR3 sequence is CALEGTRTGGYVEYGTDKLIF. The DNA for the CDR3 is TGTGCTCTTGAAGGAACCCGGACTGGGGGATACGTAGAGTACGGCACCGATAAACTCATCTTT.

This sequence joins TRDV1 and TRDJ1; 9 nucleotides align to TRDD2. CDR1 and CDR2 (germline): TSWWSYY, QGS. Trimming cost V 6 bases and J 0 bases; bases outside gene matches: 11. The length of the CDR3 is 17 residues. The chain's CDR3 is CALGLPTPLPYTDKLIF. The CDR3 DNA sequence: TGTGCTCTTGGCCTTCCTACCCCTCTGCCGTACACCGATAAACTCATCTTT.

This clone was seen more than once but under ten times. The genes are TRDV1 and TRDJ1; TRDD3 matches 7 bases. From germline, CDR1 is TSWWSYY and CDR2 QGS. J lost 0 bases, V lost 1 base, and 20 bases had no gene match. The CDR3 is 21 amino acids. CDR3 region: CALGEPHLRYWGFLYTDKLIF. The DNA of the CDR3 is TGTGCTCTTGGGGAACCGCACCTACGGTACTGGGGATTTCTGTACACCGATAAACTCATCTTT.

This clone was counted a few times. The chain employs TRDV1 and TRDJ1; TRDD3 agrees at 8 bases. V lost 5 bases to trimming and J lost 3 bases; unmatched junction nucleotides: 26. This CDR3 region has 21 residues. Germline loops: CDR1 TSWWSYY, CDR2 QGS. In DNA form, the CDR3 reads TGTGCTCTTGGGAATACCGCCCCTGGGGCTAAACGGGATACGCGTGCCGATAAACTCATCTTT. Translation gives CALGNTAPGAKRDTRADKLIF.

The chain couples TRDV1 to TRDJ1, with TRDD3 matching over 10 bases. This CDR3 is built from 18 residues. Germline V gene lookup returns CDR1 TSWWSYY and CDR2 QGS. The trim removed 0 bases at V and 0 bases at J, leaving 7 bases unmatched. DNA for the CDR3: TGTGCTCTTGGGGAACTCCACTGGGGGATCCGCTACACCGATAAACTCATCTTT. This codes for CALGELHWGIRYTDKLIF.

In this sample, this clone turned up a few times. The chain combines TRDV1 with TRDJ1, with no clear D. Trimming took off 0 bases at V and 0 bases at J, with 32 bases between the two ends. The CDR3 is 23 amino acids. Germline assignment: CDR1 TSWWSYY and CDR2 QGS. CDR3: CALGELVSDQRRGRCRNTDKLIF. As DNA, the CDR3 is TGTGCTCTTGGGGAACTAGTGAGTGATCAGCGGCGCGGACGATGCCGAAACACCGATAAACTCATCTTT.

V is TRDV1 and J is TRDJ1; 10 nucleotides match TRDD3. The CDR3 is made up of 20 amino acids. Losses at the gene ends were 1 base for V and 1 base for J; bases not matched to a gene: 15. Looked up from germline, CDR1 is TSWWSYY and CDR2 is QGS. In DNA form, the CDR3 reads TGTGCTCTTGGGGAACCGCCTTATCTTCTACTGGGGGATTTCACCGATAAACTCATCTTT. It yields the protein CALGEPPYLLLGDFTDKLIF.

The V and J genes are TRDV1 and TRDJ1; 8 bases fit TRDD3. The CDR3 runs to 20 residues. V gave up 0 bases and J gave up 0 bases; unmatched junction bases: 15. Per germline, CDR1 TSWWSYY and CDR2 QGS. The CDR3 coding sequence is TGTGCTCTTGGGGAACTCACTTGTGGGATACGCTCGGGGTACACCGATAAACTCATCTTT. Translation: CALGELTCGIRSGYTDKLIF.

This clone was observed a few times. The V and J genes are TRDV1 and TRDJ1, with 9 nucleotides matching TRDD3. The CDR3 sequence is 19 residues long. CDR1 TSWWSYY and CDR2 QGS come from the germline V gene. Trimming cost V 5 bases and J 6 bases; bases outside gene matches: 22. The DNA of the CDR3 is TGTGCTCTTGGGAAAATACGATTCCTACGTGTGGGGGATAGTCATAAACTCATCTTT. Protein sequence: CALGKIRFLRVGDSHKLIF.

This clone has only a few counts. The chain links TRDV1 to TRDJ1; TRDD3 aligns across 9 bases. V shed 0 bases and J 1 base; nucleotides not matched to a gene: 12. The germline V gene encodes CDR1 TSWWSYY and CDR2 QGS. The CDR3 has 19 residues. CDR3 region: CALGELGGHWGTPTDKLIF. CDR3 DNA sequence: TGTGCTCTTGGGGAACTCGGGGGTCACTGGGGGACCCCCACCGATAAACTCATCTTT.

The genes are TRDV1 and TRDJ1; 9 bases match TRDD3. The CDR3 runs 18 residues. Germline lookup yields CDR1 TSWWSYY and CDR2 QGS. The ends lost 5 bases at V and 0 bases at J; junction bases unmatched: 13. In DNA form, the CDR3 reads TGTGCTCTTGGGCGCACTCGGGGGATACCTGCGAACACCGATAAACTCATCTTT. It translates to CALGRTRGIPANTDKLIF.

This clone has more than one count but fewer than ten. The chain joins TRDV1 to TRDJ1; possible D gene TRDD2, 5 bases. V was shortened by 2 bases and J by 6 bases, with 22 bases between the two germline ends. Germline CDR1 TSWWSYY, CDR2 QGS. CDR3 length: 17 residues. CDR3 sequence: CALGESTQITPSYKLIF. DNA for the CDR3: TGTGCTCTTGGGGAATCGACCCAGATAACGCCTTCTTATAAACTCATCTTT.

The chain uses TRDV1 and TRDJ1; unclear D gene. Per germline, CDR1 TSWWSYY and CDR2 QGS. The ends were cut back, 3 bases at V and 3 bases at J, with 11 bases in the middle. The CDR3 runs 14 residues. The CDR3: CALGEWDASDKLIF. CDR3 coding DNA: TGTGCTCTTGGGGAGTGGGACGCGTCCGATAAACTCATCTTT.

This clone is medium-sized within its sample. The rearrangement uses TRDV2 and TRDJ1; unclear D gene. The V and J ends lost 2 bases and 2 bases respectively, with 5 bases between them. Germline CDR1 is GEAIGNYY and CDR2 is EKD. The CDR3 is 12 amino acids. The CDR3 nucleotides are TGTGCCTGTGACAGACTTACCGATAAACTCATCTTT. Translation gives CACDRLTDKLIF.

The V and J genes are TRDV1 and TRDJ1; 7 nucleotides agree with TRDD3. V lost 4 bases to trimming and J lost 0 bases; unmatched junction nucleotides: 17. CDR3 length: 19 residues. Germline CDR1 and CDR2: TSWWSYY and QGS. The CDR3 sequence is CALGGIHSGAGGYTDKLIF. DNA of the CDR3: TGTGCTCTTGGGGGGATCCATTCCGGGGCTGGGGGTTACACCGATAAACTCATCTTT.

The chain recombines TRDV1 with TRDJ1; the match to TRDD3 covers 12 bases. Germline assignment: CDR1 TSWWSYY and CDR2 QGS. There are 21 residues in the CDR3. J was trimmed by 1 base and V by 0 bases; bases with no gene match: 15. The CDR3: CALGELLLTGGYWIPTDKLIF. The CDR3 bases are TGTGCTCTTGGGGAACTGTTGTTAACTGGGGGATACTGGATCCCCACCGATAAACTCATCTTT.

This clone was seen more than once but under ten times. The chain employs TRDV1 and TRDJ1; TRDD2 is a possible D gene (5 bases). CDR3 length: 18 residues. From germline, CDR1 is TSWWSYY and CDR2 QGS. Trimming stripped 2 bases from V and 3 bases from J, with 22 bases between. The CDR3 DNA reads as TGTGCTCTTGGGGAAGGTTTTAAGCCCTACTATAACGCCGATAAACTCATCTTT. Translation gives CALGEGFKPYYNADKLIF.